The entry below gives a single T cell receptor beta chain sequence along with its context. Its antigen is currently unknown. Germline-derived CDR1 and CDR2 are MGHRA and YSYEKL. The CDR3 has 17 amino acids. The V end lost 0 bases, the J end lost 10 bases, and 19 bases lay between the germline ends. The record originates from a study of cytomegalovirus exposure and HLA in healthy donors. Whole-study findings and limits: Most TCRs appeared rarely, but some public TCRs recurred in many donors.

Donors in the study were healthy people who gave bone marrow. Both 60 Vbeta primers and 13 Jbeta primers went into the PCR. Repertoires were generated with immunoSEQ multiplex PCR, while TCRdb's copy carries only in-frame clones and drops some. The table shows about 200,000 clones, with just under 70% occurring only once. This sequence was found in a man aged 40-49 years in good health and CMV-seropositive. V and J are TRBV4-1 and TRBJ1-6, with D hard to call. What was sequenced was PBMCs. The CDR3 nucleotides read TGCGCCAGCAGCCAAGATTTGCGGGGTCCCCTGGGGTCACCCCTCCACTTT. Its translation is CASSQDLRGPLGSPLHF.